A selection of T cell receptor beta chains follows, all from one sample in a study of shared clonotypes between healthy human individuals. Assay used: immunoSEQ multiplex PCR; TCRdb lists only in-frame clones, some missing. The sample comprises around 1.9 million clones, 93% of which are singletons, and over 1.5% rests with the top ten. The sequenced sample consisted of naive CD8+ T cells from PBMCs. These receptors all stem from a man between 18 and 35 years old in good health. Some clones in this sample may be carry-over from other donors' samples. CDR3s include the opening cysteine and the closing phenylalanine or tryptophan. D genes are given only for firm matches. The size of a clone is reported for some rows only, either as once, few or many, or as a class for expanded clones.

TRBV5-1	.	.	TRBJ2-3	15	CASSLEGLFTDTQYF	TGCGCCAGCAGCTTGGAGGGGTTATTCACAGATACGCAGTATTTT
TRBV29-1	.	once	TRBJ2-5	16	CSVEDPRDTRQETQYF	TGCAGCGTTGAAGATCCTCGGGACACTCGCCAAGAGACCCAGTACTTC
TRBV7-3	TRBD2	.	TRBJ2-1	16	CASSETSGRALNEQFF	TGTGCCAGCAGCGAGACTAGCGGGAGGGCCCTAAATGAGCAGTTCTTC
TRBV9	TRBD2	.	TRBJ2-1	16	CASSARSGDSYNEQFF	TGTGCCAGCAGCGCCAGGAGCGGGGACTCCTACAATGAGCAGTTCTTC
TRBV4-3	.	.	TRBJ1-2	15	CASSQDVRRASGYTF	TGCGCCAGCAGCCAAGATGTTAGACGGGCCTCTGGCTACACCTTC
TRBV27	.	.	TRBJ1-2	15	CASSRGALDVYGYTF	TGTGCCAGCAGTAGGGGGGCCCTGGATGTCTATGGCTACACCTTC
TRBV6-5	.	once	TRBJ1-3	15	CASSYNDRGGNTIYF	TGTGCCAGCAGTTACAACGACAGAGGAGGAAACACCATATATTTT
TRBV5-1	TRBD1	.	TRBJ1-4	16	CASSVHPGQFNEKLFF	TGCGCCAGCAGCGTTCATCCGGGACAGTTTAATGAAAAACTGTTTTTT
TRBV28	TRBD2	.	TRBJ2-1	15	CASSFGTSGDNEQFF	TGTGCCAGCAGTTTCGGGACTAGCGGGGACAATGAGCAGTTCTTC
TRBV4-3	.	.	TRBJ2-1	18	CASSQVVPTTNSYNEQFF	TGCGCCAGCAGCCAAGTGGTTCCGACGACCAACTCCTACAATGAGCAGTTCTTC
TRBV9	.	.	TRBJ2-2	15	CASSVAGRDTGELFF	TGTGCCAGCAGCGTAGCTGGGCGGGACACCGGGGAGCTGTTTTTT
TRBV5-1	.	few	TRBJ1-1	13	CASSLGGGTEAFF	TGCGCCAGCAGCCTGGGAGGCGGCACTGAAGCTTTCTTT
TRBV13	TRBD2	.	TRBJ2-3	14	CASSLAGLVDTQYF	TGTGCCAGCAGCTTAGCGGGACTAGTAGATACGCAGTATTTT
TRBV29-1	.	.	TRBJ2-5	11	CSVVSKGTQYF	TGCAGCGTTGTCTCTAAGGGGACCCAGTACTTC
TRBV27	.	.	TRBJ2-2	16	CASSLGTYLGTGELFF	TGTGCCAGCAGTTTAGGGACTTACCTGGGCACCGGGGAGCTGTTTTTT
TRBV9	.	few	TRBJ1-1	13	CASSPGVNTEAFF	TGTGCCAGCAGCCCCGGGGTGAACACTGAAGCTTTCTTT
TRBV30	.	.	TRBJ1-5	13	CAWGALHAGPQHF	TGTGCCTGGGGGGCCCTTCACGCGGGGCCCCAGCATTTT
TRBV14	TRBD1	.	TRBJ2-1	18	CASSQVKLRTGGDNEQFF	TGTGCCAGCAGCCAAGTAAAGTTGAGGACAGGGGGGGACAATGAGCAGTTCTTC
TRBV9	TRBD2	.	TRBJ2-2	18	CASSKTSGSKPGTGELFF	TGTGCCAGCAGTAAGACTAGCGGGAGTAAACCGGGCACCGGGGAGCTGTTTTTT
TRBV5-4	.	.	TRBJ2-7	14	CASSLDTSLDEQYF	TGTGCCAGCAGCTTGGACACTAGTCTTGACGAGCAGTACTTC
TRBV9	TRBD2	.	TRBJ2-7	16	CASSPRVAGARYEQYF	TGTGCCAGCAGCCCACGGGTAGCGGGAGCCAGGTACGAGCAGTACTTC
TRBV28	TRBD1	.	TRBJ2-5	18	CASSLEQSGTVALWAQYF	TGTGCCAGCAGCCTAGAACAATCAGGGACAGTTGCGCTTTGGGCCCAGTACTTC
TRBV13	TRBD1	.	TRBJ2-4	14	CASSATGVENIQYF	TGTGCCAGCAGCGCGACAGGGGTGGAAAACATTCAGTACTTC
TRBV4-1	TRBD1	.	TRBJ1-2	16	CASSQDWSGGGYGYTF	TGCGCCAGCAGCCAAGATTGGTCAGGGGGTGGGTATGGCTACACCTTC
TRBV7-9	.	.	TRBJ1-2	14	CASSLGHIPAGYTF	TGTGCCAGCAGCTTAGGCCATATCCCGGCGGGCTACACCTTC